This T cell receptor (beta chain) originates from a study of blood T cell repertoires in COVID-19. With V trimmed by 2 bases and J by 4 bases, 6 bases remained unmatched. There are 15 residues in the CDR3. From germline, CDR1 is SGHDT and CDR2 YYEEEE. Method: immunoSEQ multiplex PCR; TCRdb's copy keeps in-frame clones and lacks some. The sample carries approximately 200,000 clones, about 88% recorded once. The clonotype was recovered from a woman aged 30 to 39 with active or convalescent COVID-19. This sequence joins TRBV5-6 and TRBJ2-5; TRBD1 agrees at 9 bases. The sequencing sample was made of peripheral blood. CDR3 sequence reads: CASSFVPDRGETQYF. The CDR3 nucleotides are TGTGCCAGCAGCTTCGTCCCGGACAGGGGAGAGACCCAGTACTTC.